This passage covers 24 T cell receptor beta chains from one sample sequenced in a study of T-cell reconstitution after alpha-beta-depleted transplantation in children. Researchers prepared the TCRbeta library using unique molecular identifiers, the study reports. MiXCR was run by TCRdb on the PCR reads, yielding one entry per CDR3 protein. The table includes 200,000 to 250,000 distinct CDR3 sequences, approximately 10% detected once. This specimen consisted of PBMCs, obtained before TCRalphabeta/CD19-depleted stem cell transplant. The receptors stem from a child less than two years old with acute myeloid leukemia, due to receive a stem cell transplant.

This clonotype was observed at least ten times. The chain has TRBV10-3 and TRBJ1-2; D perhaps matches TRBD1 (5 bases). The CDR3 contains 13 residues. Trimming stripped 3 bases from V and 8 bases from J, with 13 bases between. The V gene's germline CDR1 is ENHRY and CDR2 SYGVKD. The CDR3 loop reads CAISDEGLRGYTF. In nucleotides, the CDR3 is TGTGCCATCAGTGATGAGGGACTTAGAGGCTACACCTTC.

This clonotype was detected a few times. This chain connects TRBV20-1 to TRBJ1-5, with TRBD1 matching over 7 bases. The CDR3 consists of 12 residues. CDR1 is DFQATT, CDR2 SNEGSKA, per germline (reference sequence). With V trimmed by 6 bases and J by 4 bases, 3 bases remained unmatched. This CDR3 reads CSALQGNQPQHF. In DNA form, the CDR3 reads TGCAGTGCCCTACAGGGGAATCAGCCCCAGCATTTT.

This clonotype was recorded at least ten times. This chain connects TRBV6-2 or TRBV6-3 to TRBJ2-2; TRBD1 agrees at 8 bases. This CDR3 spans 14 amino acids. Germline V gives CDR1 MNHEY, CDR2 SVGEGT. The junction had 3 bases not matched to a gene; V was cut back by 6 bases and J by 3 bases. The DNA for the CDR3 is TGTGCCAGCAGGCGACAGGGGCACACCGGGGAGCTGTTTTTT. Translating gives CASRRQGHTGELFF.

A few counts support this clonotype. The chain employs TRBV10-2 and TRBJ1-2; D remains unclear. The CDR3 runs to 13 residues. The ends were cut back, 5 bases at V and 6 bases at J, with 13 bases in the middle. The germline V gene encodes CDR1 WSHSY and CDR2 SAAADI. DNA of the CDR3: TGCGCCAGCAGTCGAATGGCCTTCGATGGCTACACCTTC. This translates into CASSRMAFDGYTF.

There are many counts of this clonotype. The chain uses TRBV5-5 and TRBJ2-7; tentatively, D is TRBD1 (6 bases). Between the trimmed V and J ends, which lost 3 bases and 3 bases, there was a span of 7 bases. The CDR3 sequence is 12 residues long. The germline gives CDR1 SGHKS, CDR2 YYEKEE (reference sequence). The CDR3: CASSYRVYEQYF. Written as DNA, the CDR3 is TGTGCCAGCAGCTACAGGGTCTACGAGCAGTACTTC.

This clonotype appeared a few times. The chain joins TRBV29-1 to TRBJ1-2; perhaps TRBD1 as D (5 bases). The CDR3 contains 14 residues. The ends were cut back, 2 bases at V and 8 bases at J, with 18 bases in the middle. Germline CDR1 reads SQVTM; CDR2 reads ANQGSEA. The CDR3 is CSVERDRVSWGYTF. The DNA for the CDR3 is TGCAGCGTTGAAAGGGACCGCGTCTCCTGGGGCTACACCTTC. Filled out from reference TRBV29-1 and TRBJ1-2, the complete variable domain reads SAVISQKPSRDICQRGTSLTIQCQVDSQVTMMFWYRQQPGQSLTLIATANQGSEATYESGFVIDKFPISRPNLTFSTLTVSNMSPEDSSIYLCSVERDRVSWGYTFGSGTRLTVV.

This rearrangement joins TRBV20-1 to TRBJ2-7; 7 bases fit TRBD1. CDR3 size: 15 residues. V was pared by 0 bases and J by 2 bases, with 7 bases of the junction left unmatched. CDR1 and CDR2 (germline): DFQATT, SNEGSKA (reference sequence). CDR3 in amino acids: CSARDFNGQAYEQYF. For the CDR3, the DNA is TGCAGTGCTAGAGATTTCAATGGACAGGCCTACGAGCAGTACTTC.

This clonotype showed up many times. This chain joins TRBV18 and TRBJ2-3, with 8 bases fitting TRBD2. Trimming removed 5 bases from V and 1 base from J; junction bases left unmatched: 2. The CDR3 sequence is 14 residues long. Germline V lookup: CDR1 KGHSH, CDR2 LQKENI. CDR3 nucleotides: TGTGCCAGCTCAACCGGGGGGGGCACAGATACGCAGTATTTT. This codes for CASSTGGGTDTQYF.

In its sample, this clonotype was seen many times. The gene calls are TRBV10-3 and TRBJ1-2; 9 bases agree with TRBD1. Germline V gene sequence: CDR1 ENHRY, CDR2 SYGVKD. This CDR3 comprises 15 residues. V lost 4 bases and J lost 7; bases outside the gene matches: 10. CDR3 nucleotide sequence: TGTGCCATCAGTGCCGACCCGGGACAGGGAAGTGGCTACACCTTC. Its protein is CAISADPGQGSGYTF.

Many counts were recorded for this clonotype. The J gene is TRBJ2-1, the V gene TRBV11-2; 9 bases are shared with TRBD2. There are 16 residues in the CDR3. J lost 9 bases, V lost 4 bases, and 13 bases had no gene match. Germline V gene data show CDR1 as SGHAT and CDR2 as FQNNGV. The CDR3 DNA follows: TGTGCCAGCAGCTCACGGACTAGCGTTGGAGTCGGTGAGCAGTTCTTC. It translates to CASSSRTSVGVGEQFF. Full variable domain (rest looked up from reference TRBV11-2 and TRBJ2-1): EAGVAQSPRYKIIEKRQSVAFWCNPISGHATLYWYQQILGQGPKLLIQFQNNGVVDDSQLPKDRFSAERLKGVDSTLKIQPAKLEDSAVYLCASSSRTSVGVGEQFFGPGTRLTVL.

The rearrangement links TRBV11-3 to TRBJ2-1; 14 nucleotides match TRBD2. Germline CDR1 SGHNT, CDR2 YENEEA. V dropped 9 bases and J dropped 7; count of bases not matched to a gene: 5. The CDR3 is 14 amino acids. The CDR3 region is CASRGLAGDNEQFF. The CDR3 bases are TGTGCCAGTCGGGGACTAGCGGGAGATAATGAGCAGTTCTTC.

This sequence joins TRBV15 and TRBJ1-1; D is unresolved. CDR1 and CDR2 (germline): LNHNV, YYDKDF (reference sequence). Between the trimmed V and J ends, which lost 3 bases and 4 bases, there was a span of 9 bases. This CDR3 comprises 13 residues. The CDR3 sequence: CATSRGRGTEAFF. Written as DNA, the CDR3 is TGTGCCACCAGCAGGGGCCGGGGCACTGAAGCTTTCTTT.

This clonotype was counted many times. The chain joins TRBV20-1 to TRBJ2-2, with 11 positions matching TRBD2. The CDR3 runs 18 residues. J gave up 4 bases and V 0 bases, and 10 bases lay outside the gene matches. Per the germline V gene, CDR1 is DFQATT and CDR2 is SNEGSKA (reference sequence). The CDR3 sequence is CSARDLGSTSGSTGELFF. For the CDR3, the DNA is TGCAGTGCTAGAGATCTCGGGTCCACTAGCGGGAGCACCGGGGAGCTGTTTTTT.

On this clonotype itself: A much larger clone differs from this one at a single base, so this may be a read error. The genes are TRBV5-1 and TRBJ1-2; D uncertain. This CDR3 contains 13 residues. CDR1 is SGHRS and CDR2 is YFSETQ in the germline V gene. The CDR3: CASRKETNYGHTF. CDR3 DNA sequence: TGCGCCAGCAGGAAGGAGACTAACTATGGCCACACCTTC.

Many counts were recorded for this clonotype. The rearrangement joins TRBV12-3 or TRBV12-4 to TRBJ2-1, with D possibly TRBD2 on 5 matching bases. The CDR3 runs 16 residues. Trimming shortened V by 2 bases and J by 4 bases, and 15 bases separated the two germline ends. CDR3: CASSLMAAVLYNEQFF. CDR3 DNA sequence: TGTGCCAGCAGTTTAATGGCAGCGGTCCTTTACAATGAGCAGTTCTTC.

This clonotype was seen repeatedly, ten times or more. The chain employs TRBV10-2 and TRBJ1-1, with a possible D match to TRBD1 (6 bases). CDR3 length equals 15 residues. Trimming took off 7 bases at V and 2 bases at J, with 17 bases between the two ends. Germline V gene data show CDR1 as WSHSY and CDR2 as SAAADI. Here the CDR3 DNA reads TGCGCCAGCATGGGGCAGGGACAACTTAACACTGAAGCTTTCTTT. Translating it yields CASMGQGQLNTEAFF.

This clonotype was recorded at least ten times. V is TRBV12-3 or TRBV12-4 and J is TRBJ2-7; D not resolved. The length of the CDR3 is 14 residues. V lost 6 bases and J 0 bases, leaving 12 bases between the germline ends. The CDR3 reads CASSLTAISYEQYF. The CDR3 DNA sequence: TGTGCCAGCAGCCTAACAGCTATCTCCTACGAGCAGTACTTC.

At least ten counts were recorded for this clonotype. The chain carries TRBV18 and TRBJ2-5; D possibly corresponds to TRBD2 (5 bases). Trimming pared 3 bases from V and 5 bases from J, leaving 10 bases between. Germline-derived CDR1 and CDR2 are KGHSH and LQKENI. This CDR3 region has 13 residues. CDR3 in DNA: TGTGCCAGCTCACCGAACTGGGAGGAGACCCAGTACTTC. It translates to CASSPNWEETQYF.

There are many counts of this clonotype. The J gene is TRBJ2-3, the V gene TRBV24-1; weak D call: TRBD1 (5 bases). The V end was cut by 2 bases, the J end by 8 bases, with 19 bases between. CDR1 and CDR2 from the germline V gene are KGHDR and SFDVKD. This CDR3 is built from 16 residues. The CDR3 region is CATSDWGLEISATQYF. Here the CDR3 DNA reads TGTGCCACCAGTGATTGGGGCCTTGAAATCTCGGCTACGCAGTATTTT.

V usage is TRBV7-9 and J usage is TRBJ1-4, with 7 bases aligning to TRBD1. This CDR3 comprises 12 residues. The V segment lost 10 bases and the J segment 4 bases; nucleotides outside the gene matches: 3. Germline V lookup: CDR1 SEHNR, CDR2 FQNEAQ (reference sequence). CDR3 loop: CATDRRNEKLFF. DNA for the CDR3: TGTGCCACGGACAGGCGTAATGAAAAACTGTTTTTT.

This clonotype was counted between two and nine times. This sequence joins TRBV29-1 and TRBJ2-7; TRBD2 might be the D (6 bases). CDR1 and CDR2 (germline): SQVTM, ANQGSEA. The CDR3 is 15 amino acids. The V end was cut by 3 bases, the J end by 1 base, with 16 bases between. CDR3 in DNA: TGCAGCGTTGAGAGTCTGGGACTTTTTTCCTACGAGCAGTACTTC. Amino acids: CSVESLGLFSYEQYF.

This clonotype was found many times. This chain uses TRBV3-1 with TRBJ1-2; TRBD1 might be the D (6 bases). V lost 1 base and J 8 bases, leaving 14 bases between the germline ends. Germline CDR1 LGHDT, CDR2 YNNKEL (reference sequence). This CDR3 region has 14 residues. CDR3 coding DNA: TGTGCCAGCAGCCAAGGGGCAGGGGCTGGAGGCTACACCTTC. This encodes CASSQGAGAGGYTF.

This clonotype appeared many times. This chain links TRBV5-1 with TRBJ2-1; a weak D match, TRBD1 (6 bases). Germline lookup yields CDR1 SGHRS and CDR2 YFSETQ. The CDR3 has 12 amino acids. V lost 2 bases and J 9 bases, leaving 9 bases between the germline ends. The CDR3 protein is CASSFVRGEQFF. Here the CDR3 DNA reads TGCGCCAGCAGCTTCGTCAGGGGTGAGCAGTTCTTC.

This clonotype was seen only a few times. V and J are TRBV28 and TRBJ2-2; TRBD2 matches 10 bases. Germline loops: CDR1 MDHEN, CDR2 SYDVKM. J lost 4 bases, V lost 2 bases, and 4 bases had no gene match. The CDR3 length is 16 residues. The CDR3 loop is CASSLGGTSVTGELFF. The CDR3 DNA is TGTGCCAGCAGTTTAGGGGGGACTAGCGTCACCGGGGAGCTGTTTTTT.